The present T cell receptor (beta chain) was sequenced within a study of CD8+CD57+ T cells in acquired aplastic anemia (dated 2018 in TCRdb). Notes on the research overall: On average, sorted CD4+ and CD8+ cells yielded 3.2 ug of extracted DNA, with a range of 0.2 to 27.4 ug. A CD8+CD57+ expansion meant a frequency higher than the mean frequency seen in healthy subjects.

Concerning this clonotype: No cognate antigen has been identified for it. No base quality values were provided; no much bigger clone lies one nucleotide off.

Profiling of TCR beta VDJ combinations and CDR3 sequences used genomic DNA as the template. An Illumina HiSeq 2000 was used for TCR repertoire sequencing. Per the original workflow: TRBV/TRBJ rearrangement plots, CDR3 size and DJ length profiles, and Simpson's diversity index were used to evaluate the repertoires. The most abundant DNA sequence in the deep sequencing data was defined as the immunodominant clone. CDR3 amino acid sequences were checked for sharing between subjects and were compared against published repertoires and the VDJdb database. TCRdb reprocessed the public reads (quality trimming at Q25 with fastp, clone calling with MiXCR) and kept in-frame beta chains. Rows with a matching CDR3 protein are joined into one entry that keeps the most common DNA and genes. The authors' filters were not applied to this entry. The sample yields about 150,000 distinct CDR3 sequences; approximately 52% were counted once. In total, the top ten clones hold 10% to 15% of the sample.

Expansion of CD8+CD57+ cells had been shown by flow cytometry in the patients chosen for sequencing. Severe acquired aplastic anemia was diagnosed in all patients according to International Study of Aplastic Anemia and Agranulocytosis and Camitta criteria. No therapy had been received by the patients at the time of blood sampling. The study deep-sequenced TCR repertoires of sorted CD4+ and CD8+ blood T cells from severe aplastic anemia patients and healthy subjects. In the USA, patient enrollment took place under clinicaltrials.gov protocols 00001620, 01623167, 00001397, 00071045, 00081523 and 00961064. Ficoll-Paque density gradient centrifugation was used to isolate peripheral blood mononuclear cells. CD4+ and CD8+ T cells were sorted by FACS or magnetic beads before DNA extraction. Deletion took 7 bases off V and 4 bases off J, with a span of 8 bases between the germline ends. CDR1 and CDR2 are read off the germline V gene as MNHNS and SASEGT. The CDR3 covers 11 residues, taking in both the cysteine and the phenylalanine. Only CDR3 DNA is held: 33 bases, read in frame from base 1.

General findings and caveats noted by the study authors: Roughly 29 CD8+ CDR3 sequences were found to be shared between patients and controls, but these sequences appeared to be highly expressed in patients and within the immunodominant clones of the patients. CD8+ Simpson's diversity did not differ significantly between patients and healthy controls (P=0.060).

Sequencing input: sorted CD4+, CD8+, or CD8+CD57+ T cells (not recorded which) from PBMCs. The chain employs TRBV6-1 and TRBJ2-7; 6 matching bases give a weak D call of TRBD2. The receptor comes from a human donor with aplastic anemia. Here the CDR3 is given as CASKEGYEQYF. The DNA sequence is TGTGCCAGCAAGGAGGGGTACGAGCAGTACTTC.